This TCR beta chain comes out of a study of T cell repertoires in cytomegalovirus infection. Study-wide background: Well-studied HLA-B-restricted CMV epitopes were used in the study alongside recently identified HLA-C-restricted ones. Public TCR beta signatures indicated both CMV infection and matching HLA type. Study-wide findings and caveats: Accumulated public TCR beta family frequency recognized individuals carrying CMV together with the relevant HLA. HLA-C-restricted CMV clonotypes gave the most frequent clonotype in two of eight donors.

This clonotype was recorded many times. Its antigen is not known. The CDR3 contains 15 residues. V was pared by 2 bases and J by 8 bases, with 8 bases of the junction left unmatched. Per the germline V gene, CDR1 is SGHVS and CDR2 is FQNEAQ. Each CDR3 protein gets one entry after TCRdb re-called the reads with MiXCR. The repertoire holds about 890,000 distinct CDR3 sequences, 30% to 40% seen once, with over 11% in the top ten. This specimen consisted of cultured CD8+ T cells from PBMCs, obtained from culture after CMV antigen stimulation. The chain has TRBV7-8 and TRBJ2-1, with 8 bases fitting TRBD1. This TCR came from a human donor in good health (CMV status not recorded). Some clones in this sample may be carry-over from other donors' samples. As DNA, the CDR3 is TGTGCCAGCAGCTTACGGGGCAGGGGGCCCGATGAGCAGTTCTTC. Its protein is CASSLRGRGPDEQFF.